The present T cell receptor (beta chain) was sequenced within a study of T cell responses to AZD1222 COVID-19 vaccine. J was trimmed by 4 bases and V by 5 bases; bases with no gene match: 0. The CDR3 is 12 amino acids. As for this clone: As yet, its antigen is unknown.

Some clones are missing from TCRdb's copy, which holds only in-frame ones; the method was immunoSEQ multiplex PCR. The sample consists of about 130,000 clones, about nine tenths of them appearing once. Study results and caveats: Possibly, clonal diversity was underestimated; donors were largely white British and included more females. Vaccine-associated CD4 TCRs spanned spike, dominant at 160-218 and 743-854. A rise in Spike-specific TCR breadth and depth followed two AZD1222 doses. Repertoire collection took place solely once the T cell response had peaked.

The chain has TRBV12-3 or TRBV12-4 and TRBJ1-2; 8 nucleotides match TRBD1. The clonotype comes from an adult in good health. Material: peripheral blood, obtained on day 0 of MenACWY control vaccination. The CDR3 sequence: CASSQGAYGYTF. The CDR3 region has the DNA TGTGCCAGCAGTCAGGGGGCCTATGGCTACACCTTC.